This T cell receptor (beta chain) was captured in a study of response to subunit inactivated influenza vaccine. General study findings and limits: The authors proposed limited new T cell recruitment per seasonal influenza vaccination.

The CDR3 covers 15 residues. Germline CDR1 is DFQATT and CDR2 is SNEGSKA (reference sequence). Trimming took 6 bases from V and 1 from J, leaving 13 bases between them. About this clonotype: Its antigen is not identified.

TCRdb passed the RT-PCR reads through MiXCR, listing each CDR3 protein once. The sample records 450,000 to 600,000 distinct CDR3 sequences, about 7.6% being singletons. This rearrangement joins TRBV20-1 to TRBJ1-6; D is possibly TRBD1 (6 bases). The sequencing used PBMCs from blood, collected around 25 months after vaccination. This clonotype originated in a man between 50 and 75 years old who received an inactivated influenza vaccine. Here the CDR3 DNA reads TGCAGTGCCGGAGGGGGGAGGTCCTATAATTCACCCCTCCACTTT. Translated, it gives CSAGGGRSYNSPLHF.